Below are 18 T cell receptor beta chains sequenced from a single sample in a study of identical twins. From the 5' RACE reads, TCRdb called clonotypes with MiXCR, one entry per CDR3 protein. The sample lists 300,000 to 350,000 distinct CDR3 sequences, roughly an eighth seen once, with 6% to 9% in the top ten. The same data also contributed to another study, on yellow fever vaccine responses in identical twins.

Sequences were obtained from CD8+ T cells sorted from blood. These receptors were taken from a woman aged 18-30 years in good health.

Comments on this clonotype: A much more abundant neighbour one base away suggests this may be a read error. This sequence joins TRBV4-1 and TRBJ2-2; a weak D match, TRBD2 (5 bases). Germline lookup yields CDR1 MGHRA and CDR2 YSYEKL. The CDR3 length is 11 residues. CDR3 DNA sequence: TGCGCCAGCAGCCAAGCCGGGGAGCCGTTTTTT. This encodes CASSQAGEPFF.

This clonotype came up a few times. The chain couples TRBV28 to TRBJ2-1; the D gene is possibly TRBD1 (6 bases). The CDR3 runs to 14 residues. V was cut by 3 bases and J by 3 bases, with 9 bases left in between. From germline, CDR1 is MDHEN and CDR2 SYDVKM. Here the CDR3 reads CASSFTGIYNEQFF. CDR3 nucleotide sequence: TGTGCCAGCAGTTTTACAGGGATCTACAATGAGCAGTTCTTC.

The chain carries TRBV13 and TRBJ2-2, with a possible D match to TRBD1 (5 bases). This CDR3 is 13 amino acids long. Germline CDR1 is PRHDT and CDR2 is FYEKMQ (reference sequence). V was cut by 6 bases and J by 5 bases, with 10 bases left in between. The chain's CDR3 is CASSSDSTGELFF. The CDR3 DNA reads as TGTGCCAGCAGTTCAGACAGTACCGGGGAGCTGTTTTTT.

The chain combines TRBV3-1 with TRBJ2-5, with 7 bases lining up with TRBD2. This CDR3 has 16 amino acids. Losses at the gene ends were 4 bases for V and 5 bases for J; bases not matched to a gene: 13. Per the germline V gene, CDR1 is LGHDT and CDR2 is YNNKEL (reference sequence). CDR3 DNA: TGTGCCAGCAGCCCCTCCGGGGGGAGGGAGATGGAGACCCAGTACTTC. Translating gives CASSPSGGREMETQYF.

This clonotype was observed a few times. This chain links TRBV20-1 with TRBJ2-3; no clear D. Trimming removed 6 bases from V and 0 bases from J, with 16 bases in between. CDR1 is DFQATT, CDR2 SNEGSKA, per germline (reference sequence). The CDR3 loop spans 15 amino acids. The CDR3 loop reads CSAGRTLSSTDTQYF. In DNA form, the CDR3 reads TGCAGTGCCGGACGGACGCTGTCGAGCACAGATACGCAGTATTTT.

There are a few counts of this clonotype. The chain is built from TRBV5-1 and TRBJ2-3; D perhaps matches TRBD2 (5 bases). Deletions cut 3 bases from V and 0 bases from J, with 14 bases between. The CDR3 runs 16 residues. The germline CDR1 and CDR2 sequences are SGHRS and YFSETQ. CDR3 coding DNA: TGCGCCAGCAGCTCCAAAGGCGGGCCGAGCACAGATACGCAGTATTTT. As protein: CASSSKGGPSTDTQYF.

This clonotype was seen a handful of times. The chain combines TRBV3-1 with TRBJ2-1, with D possibly matching TRBD2 (5 bases). The CDR3 extends over 14 amino acids. Germline V gene lookup returns CDR1 LGHDT and CDR2 YNNKEL (reference sequence). Trimming pared 1 base from V and 8 bases from J, leaving 12 bases between. CDR3 DNA sequence: TGTGCCAGCAGCCAAGCCGGGAATGGGGATGAGCAGTTCTTC. As protein: CASSQAGNGDEQFF.

The gene calls are TRBV20-1 and TRBJ2-3, with 13 bases identical to TRBD2. Germline CDR1 and CDR2: DFQATT and SNEGSKA (reference sequence). The V gene end was trimmed by 0 bases and the J gene end by 4 bases; junction bases not matched to a gene: 10. The CDR3 contains 18 residues. This CDR3 is CSARDFYGLAGVPDTQYF. Written as DNA, the CDR3 is TGCAGTGCTAGAGATTTCTATGGACTAGCGGGAGTTCCAGATACGCAGTATTTT.

This clonotype was counted at least ten times. This chain connects TRBV7-8 to TRBJ2-7; D assignment may be TRBD1 or TRBD2 (5 bases each). The CDR3 consists of 13 residues. The V gene's germline CDR1 is SGHVS and CDR2 FQNEAQ. The germline V and J ends were trimmed by 6 bases and 3 bases, with 12 bases remaining between them. This CDR3 is CASSRDGNYEQYV. The CDR3 DNA follows: TGTGCCAGCAGTCGGGACGGGAACTACGAGCAGTACGTC.

The chain links TRBV27 to TRBJ2-3; TRBD1 might be the D (5 bases). Germline lookup yields CDR1 MNHEY and CDR2 SMNVEV (reference sequence). This CDR3 comprises 14 residues. Trimming removed 4 bases at V and 2 bases at J, with 10 bases between. CDR3 DNA sequence: TGTGCCAGCAGTTCGGACACAAACACAGATACGCAGTATTTT. Its protein product is CASSSDTNTDTQYF.

The rearrangement joins TRBV7-8 to TRBJ2-2; D is perhaps TRBD2 (6 bases). Per germline, CDR1 SGHVS and CDR2 FQNEAQ. With 5 bases removed from V and 1 base from J, the gap between germline ends came to 11 bases. This CDR3 comprises 15 residues. CDR3 sequence (DNA): TGTGCCAGCAGCGGGGCGGGACTGAACACCGGGGAGCTGTTTTTT. This gives the protein CASSGAGLNTGELFF.

A few counts support this clonotype. V gene TRBV7-9 combines with J gene TRBJ1-1; D is possibly TRBD1 (5 bases). This CDR3 comprises 14 residues. The germline V and J ends were trimmed by 5 bases and 0 bases, with 10 bases remaining between them. Germline loops: CDR1 SEHNR, CDR2 FQNEAQ (reference sequence). The CDR3 reads CASSLGDLNTEAFF. In nucleotides, the CDR3 is TGTGCCAGCAGCCTGGGGGACTTGAACACTGAAGCTTTCTTT.

This clonotype was recorded a few times. The chain has TRBV28 and TRBJ2-1; the match to TRBD2 covers 11 bases. The J segment lost 6 bases and the V segment lost 3 bases, leaving 10 bases of the junction unmatched. The CDR3 is 17 amino acids. Germline values: CDR1 MDHEN, CDR2 SYDVKM. The CDR3 DNA reads as TGTGCCAGCAGTTTCCCCGGACGGCTAGCGGGAGGCAATGAGCAGTTCTTC. Its protein is CASSFPGRLAGGNEQFF.

As for this clonotype: One end of the junction does not line up with germline, which may come from a read error. This chain uses TRBV24-1 with TRBJ1-2; no definite D call. CDR3 length equals 15 residues. Germline assignment: CDR1 KGHDR and CDR2 SFDVKD. DNA for the CDR3: TGTGCCACCAGTGATTTGCTGATGGCTAACTATGACTACACCTTC. Protein product: CATSDLLMANYDYTF.

The genes are TRBV3-1 and TRBJ2-1; TRBD2 aligns across 9 bases. Germline CDR1 reads LGHDT; CDR2 reads YNNKEL (reference sequence). The CDR3 extends over 13 amino acids. V shed 4 bases, J shed 9 bases, and the junction held 4 bases outside the gene matches. The CDR3 nucleotides read TGTGCCAGCAGCCCCCCTAGCGGGACTGAGCAGTTCTTC. It is translated as CASSPPSGTEQFF.

This clonotype was detected a few times. This sequence joins TRBV6-4 and TRBJ2-1; 14 nucleotides match TRBD2. There are 15 residues in the CDR3. Germline CDR1 reads MRHNA; CDR2 reads SNTAGT. After removal of 8 bases from V and 8 bases from J, the junction contained 8 bases not matched to a gene. The CDR3 DNA reads as TGTGCCAGCGTAGGGACTAGCGGGGGAATAGATGAGCAGTTCTTC. Residues: CASVGTSGGIDEQFF.

The chain joins TRBV10-3 to TRBJ2-1; TRBD2 is a possible D gene (5 bases). This CDR3 contains 16 residues. Germline V gene lookup returns CDR1 ENHRY and CDR2 SYGVKD. V lost 7 bases and J 3 bases, leaving 19 bases between the germline ends. The CDR3 region has the DNA TGTGCCATCACGGGTAGGGCTAGCAGGATCTACAATGAGCAGTTCTTC. Its translation is CAITGRASRIYNEQFF.

The chain couples TRBV20-1 to TRBJ1-5; TRBD1 agrees at 9 bases. Per the germline V gene, CDR1 is DFQATT and CDR2 is SNEGSKA (reference sequence). Germline trimming cut 1 base from V and 5 bases from J; bases unmatched to any gene: 3. CDR3 length: 14 amino acids. The CDR3 here is CSARGGQGYQPQHF. CDR3 DNA sequence: TGCAGTGCTAGAGGGGGACAGGGATATCAGCCCCAGCATTTT.